The 20 T cell receptor beta chains reported below all come from one sample, sequenced in a study of cytomegalovirus exposure and HLA in healthy donors. PCR used 60 Vbeta primers and 13 Jbeta primers. Data came from immunoSEQ multiplex PCR; TCRdb stores just in-frame clones and leaves some out. The table lists 110,000 or so clones, around four fifths of them singletons. Sample: PBMCs. These receptors all come from a man in his forties or fifties in good health and CMV-seronegative.

The chain links TRBV5-6 to TRBJ1-2, with a possible D match to TRBD1 (5 bases). Trimming removed 0 bases at V and 2 bases at J, with 8 bases between. Germline CDR1 and CDR2: SGHDT and YYEEEE. The CDR3 spans 14 residues. CDR3 sequence reads: CASSLGGVNYGYTF. The DNA of the CDR3 is TGTGCCAGCAGCTTGGGGGGGGTCAACTATGGCTACACCTTC.

The CDR3 nucleotides are TGTGCCTGGGTACGGGTGGTTGAAGCTTTCTTT. This codes for CAWVRVVEAFF. This chain uses TRBV30 with TRBJ1-1; D remains ambiguous. Germline V CDR1 and CDR2: GTSNPN, SVGIG (reference sequence). V dropped 5 bases and J dropped 7 bases, with 11 bases sitting between them. The CDR3 length is 11 residues.

The chain links TRBV9 to TRBJ2-7; 12 bases align to TRBD2. Germline CDR1 is SGDLS and CDR2 is YYNGEE. This CDR3 has 14 amino acids. V trimming: 3 bases; J trimming: 5 bases; junction bases outside the gene matches: 3. Here the CDR3 DNA reads TGTGCCAGCAGCGGACTAGCGGGAGAAAACGAGCAGTACTTC. Its protein is CASSGLAGENEQYF.

The chain is built from TRBV5-1 and TRBJ1-1; D gene unclear. Germline V gene data show CDR1 as SGHRS and CDR2 as YFSETQ. The CDR3 extends over 14 amino acids. The V and J ends lost 3 bases and 1 base respectively, with 10 bases between them. The CDR3, as DNA: TGCGCCAGCAGCTCCCAGGCAGGGAACACTGAAGCTTTCTTT. Its protein product is CASSSQAGNTEAFF.

The chain carries TRBV7-9 and TRBJ2-2; possibly TRBD2 for D (6 bases). Trimming took off 4 bases at V and 7 bases at J, with 10 bases between the two ends. Per the germline V gene, CDR1 is SEHNR and CDR2 is FQNEAQ (reference sequence). The CDR3 covers 13 residues. CDR3 DNA: TGTGCCAGCAGCTCGGGACTCATCGGGGAGCTGTTTTTT. It translates to CASSSGLIGELFF.

The chain employs TRBV15 and TRBJ1-5; D is possibly TRBD1 (5 bases). Germline lookup yields CDR1 LNHNV and CDR2 YYDKDF (reference sequence). The CDR3 is 16 amino acids. V lost 4 bases to trimming and J lost 2 bases, with 15 bases between them. The DNA of the CDR3 is TGTGCCACCAGCACCCGGACACCCGGTGGCAATCAGCCCCAGCATTTT. Translating it yields CATSTRTPGGNQPQHF.

The chain joins TRBV30 to TRBJ2-2, with 8 bases fitting TRBD1. This CDR3 contains 15 residues. J was trimmed by 4 bases and V by 2 bases; bases with no gene match: 6. From germline, CDR1 is GTSNPN and CDR2 SVGIG (reference sequence). The CDR3 DNA is TGTGCCTGGAGTCTTACCGACAGGGGCACCGGGGAGCTGTTTTTT. Protein: CAWSLTDRGTGELFF.

The chain couples TRBV28 to TRBJ1-1, with unresolved D. The CDR3 consists of 12 residues. Trimming removed 1 base at V and 4 bases at J, with 4 bases between. Germline V gives CDR1 MDHEN, CDR2 SYDVKM. This chain's CDR3 is CASSLLATEAFF. CDR3 nucleotide sequence: TGTGCCAGCAGTTTATTGGCCACTGAAGCTTTCTTT.

As DNA, the CDR3 is TGTGCCACCAGCAGAAAAGGGACAGGGGGCCATAATTCACCCCTCCACTTT. Its protein product is CATSRKGTGGHNSPLHF. The chain couples TRBV15 to TRBJ1-6, with 12 bases that match TRBD1. The J segment lost 5 bases and the V segment lost 2 bases, leaving 4 bases of the junction unmatched. In germline, CDR1 is LNHNV, CDR2 YYDKDF (reference sequence). The CDR3 totals 17 residues.

V gene TRBV6-1 combines with J gene TRBJ1-1; 9 bases match TRBD1. Germline V gene data show CDR1 as MNHNS and CDR2 as SASEGT. The CDR3 spans 14 residues. J lost 3 bases, V lost 7 bases, and 6 bases had no gene match. CDR3 loop: CASTPGQGYTEAFF. Written as DNA, the CDR3 is TGTGCCAGCACTCCTGGACAGGGGTACACTGAAGCTTTCTTT.

This chain links TRBV20-1 with TRBJ2-1, with a possible D match to TRBD2 (6 bases). The CDR3 contains 11 residues. Germline V gene lookup returns CDR1 DFQATT and CDR2 SNEGSKA (reference sequence). Trimming pared 4 bases from V and 6 bases from J, leaving 7 bases between. DNA of the CDR3: TGCAGTGCTACCGGGGGCAATGAGCAGTTCTTC. Amino acids: CSATGGNEQFF.

A note on this clone: Sequence at one end of the junction differs from germline and may be a read error. This chain connects TRBV30 to TRBJ2-1; 7 nucleotides agree with TRBD1. Germline values: CDR1 GTSNPN, CDR2 SVGIG (reference sequence). The CDR3 totals 10 residues. CDR3 in amino acids: CAWGAGGKVF. The CDR3, as DNA: TGTGCCTGGGGGGCAGGGGGAAAGGTCTTC.

The chain employs TRBV7-3 and TRBJ2-5; 9 nucleotides line up with TRBD1. The CDR3 covers 15 residues. Germline CDR1 SGHTA, CDR2 FQGTGA. After removal of 1 base from V and 5 bases from J, the junction contained 5 bases not matched to a gene. As DNA, the CDR3 is TGTGCCAGCAGCTTAATGGGACAGGGAGAGGAGACCCAGTACTTC. It yields the protein CASSLMGQGEETQYF.

The CDR3 is CASSAERGQVGEQFF. CDR3 bases: TGTGCCAGCAGCGCCGAAAGGGGGCAAGTCGGTGAGCAGTTCTTC. The V call is TRBV9, the J call TRBJ2-1; 7 nucleotides align to TRBD1. This CDR3 region has 15 residues. CDR1 is SGDLS and CDR2 is YYNGEE in the germline V gene. The V segment lost 3 bases and the J segment 9 bases; nucleotides outside the gene matches: 12.

This clone came up once. J is TRBJ2-7 and V is TRBV7-8; 7 positions agree with TRBD1. This CDR3 is built from 15 residues. The junction had 9 bases not matched to a gene; V was cut back by 7 bases and J by 0 bases. Germline CDR1 reads SGHVS; CDR2 reads FQNEAQ. The CDR3 DNA reads as TGTGCCAGCACCATAGGGGGCAGTAACTCCTACGAGCAGTACTTC. It translates to CASTIGGSNSYEQYF.

The genes are TRBV29-1 and TRBJ2-7, with 8 positions matching TRBD2. This CDR3 has 12 residues. Germline trimming cut 7 bases from V and 7 bases from J; bases unmatched to any gene: 9. Germline loops: CDR1 SQVTM, CDR2 ANQGSEA. CDR3 region: CSGRVSGGEQYF. DNA of the CDR3: TGCAGCGGCAGGGTCTCGGGAGGGGAGCAGTACTTC.

The gene calls are TRBV5-6 and TRBJ2-3, with 9 bases lining up with TRBD1. In germline, CDR1 is SGHDT, CDR2 YYEEEE. The CDR3 sequence is 15 residues long. V lost 4 bases, J lost 1 base, and 4 bases stayed unmatched. CDR3 sequence (DNA): TGTGCCAGCAGCCTGCGGACAGGGGGCACAGATACGCAGTATTTT. The encoded protein is CASSLRTGGTDTQYF. Full variable domain (remainder filled in from reference TRBV5-6 and TRBJ2-3): DAGVTQSPTHLIKTRGQQVTLRCSPKSGHDTVSWYQQALGQGPQFIFQYYEEEERQRGNFPDRFSGHQFPNYSSELNVNALLLGDSALYLCASSLRTGGTDTQYFGPGTRLTVL.

The chain joins TRBV20-1 to TRBJ1-6; D is possibly TRBD1 (5 bases). The germline V gene encodes CDR1 DFQATT and CDR2 SNEGSKA (reference sequence). The length of the CDR3 is 11 residues. Trimming took 8 bases from V and 9 from J, leaving 11 bases between them. Here the CDR3 DNA reads TGCAGTTCTGGGGGAGGTTCACCCCTCCACTTT. It encodes CSSGGGSPLHF.

CDR3: CASRRGIDRVGTDTQYF. CDR3 sequence (DNA): TGCGCCAGCAGACGAGGAATCGACCGAGTCGGCACAGATACGCAGTATTTT. The chain is built from TRBV5-1 and TRBJ2-3; D call uncertain. V lost 5 bases and J 1 base, leaving 20 bases between the germline ends. The CDR3 is 17 residues long. Germline V gene lookup returns CDR1 SGHRS and CDR2 YFSETQ.

This clone was observed a handful of times. The genes are TRBV14 and TRBJ2-1, with no clear D. Looked up from germline, CDR1 is SGHDN and CDR2 is FVKESK. The CDR3 contains 15 residues. V was clipped by 0 bases and J by 6 bases, with 12 bases between them. The CDR3 DNA reads as TGTGCCAGCAGCCAAGATCCGAGAAAACCCAATGAGCAGTTCTTC. Encoded protein: CASSQDPRKPNEQFF.